This is a list of T cell receptor beta chains from one sample in a study of T cell responses to AZD1222 COVID-19 vaccine. TCRdb keeps only in-frame clones here, not all; method: immunoSEQ multiplex PCR. The table lists roughly 100,000 clones, 89% of them singletons. The sequencing used peripheral blood, collected 28 days after the second AZD1222 dose. Source of these receptors: an adult who received the AZD1222 COVID-19 vaccine. The CDR3 runs from the conserved cysteine through the conserved F or W. D genes are given only for firm matches. Where a row states a size, it is once, few, many or the class of an expanded clone; other rows omit it.

TGTGCCAGCAGCTTACGCGGGGCCGGGTCCTACAATGAGCAGTTCTTC	CASSLRGAGSYNEQFF	TRBV11-3	TRBJ2-1	-	-
TGCGCCAGCAGCCGCTCGACAGGGGTGGGCGAAAAACTGTTTTTT	CASSRSTGVGEKLFF	TRBV5-1	TRBJ1-4	TRBD1	once
TGCGCCAGCAGCTCGGGGACTAGCGGGAGTACCGGGGAGCTGTTTTTT	CASSSGTSGSTGELFF	TRBV5-1	TRBJ2-2	TRBD2	-
TGTGCCAGCAGGACGACAGGGGTGGGTGAAAAACTGTTTTTT	CASRTTGVGEKLFF	TRBV6-5	TRBJ1-4	TRBD1	-
TGTGCCAGCAGCCAAGGGGGCAATGAGCAGTTCTTC	CASSQGGNEQFF	TRBV12-3/TRBV12-4	TRBJ2-1	-	-
TGTGCCAGCAGCTTGGCGGAGGGATATACGCAGTATTTT	CASSLAEGYTQYF	TRBV5-8	TRBJ2-3	-	-
TGTGCCAGTATGGACGGACTAGCCAAAAACATTCAGTACTTC	CASMDGLAKNIQYF	TRBV19	TRBJ2-4	-	-
TGTGCCTGGAGTCCAGGGACAGCCACCTACGAGCAGTACTTC	CAWSPGTATYEQYF	TRBV30	TRBJ2-7	TRBD1	few
TGTGCCAGCAGTTACTCTGGGGCTAGCGGGATAGGGCAGTTCTTC	CASSYSGASGIGQFF	TRBV6-5	TRBJ2-1	TRBD2	-
TGTGCCACCAGTGGGACAGGCAGCACAGATACGCAGTATTTT	CATSGTGSTDTQYF	TRBV24-1	TRBJ2-3	TRBD1	-
TGTGCCAGCAGCTTAGGTCAAGAGCAGTACTTC	CASSLGQEQYF	TRBV7-3	TRBJ2-7	-	few
TGTGCCAGCAGCGCCGGGGCCTATGGCTACACCTTC	CASSAGAYGYTF	TRBV7-9	TRBJ1-2	-	once
TGTGCCAGCAGATCGGACAGGGGCTCACCCCTCCACTTT	CASRSDRGSPLHF	TRBV27	TRBJ1-6	TRBD1	few
TGCAGTGCTTCCCTCACAGATACGCAGTATTTT	CSASLTDTQYF	TRBV20-1	TRBJ2-3	-	-
TGTGCCAGCAGCTTAGTTGGCGGGACTAGCGGGAGCTCCTACAATGAGCAGTTCTTC	CASSLVGGTSGSSYNEQFF	TRBV7-3	TRBJ2-1	TRBD2	-
TGTGCCATCAGCGACTCAGGGACAGGGGTCTACGAGCAGTACTTC	CAISDSGTGVYEQYF	TRBV10-3	TRBJ2-7	TRBD1	few
TGTGCCAGCAGCCAGGTTGGGGGGCAAGGGCAGCCCCAGCATTTT	CASSQVGGQGQPQHF	TRBV5-5	TRBJ1-5	-	-
TGTGCCAGTAGTGCCTCCGGGCCCCAGCATTTT	CASSASGPQHF	TRBV19	TRBJ1-5	-	-
TGTGCCAGCAGCCTAGACGGCTACGAGCAGTACTTC	CASSLDGYEQYF	TRBV5-4	TRBJ2-7	-	-
TGTGCCAGCAGCACCCCCCGGGACCAGAGGGCAGATACGCAGTATTTT	CASSTPRDQRADTQYF	TRBV5-4	TRBJ2-3	-	-
TGCAGCGTTGCAGGGACACTATCCGAGCAGTACTTC	CSVAGTLSEQYF	TRBV29-1	TRBJ2-7	-	-
TGTGCCAGCAGCCCGGGACAAGGCACAGATACGCAGTATTTT	CASSPGQGTDTQYF	TRBV7-2	TRBJ2-3	-	-
TGCGCCAGCAGCATCGACGCACCCCCCATCGGCGAGCAGTACTTC	CASSIDAPPIGEQYF	TRBV5-1	TRBJ2-7	-	once
TGTGCCAGCAGCCTGTTTTCAGATACGCAGTATTTT	CASSLFSDTQYF	TRBV12-3/TRBV12-4	TRBJ2-3	-	-
TGTGCCAGCAGCTTAGGGCAGGGAAACTACGAGCAGTACTTC	CASSLGQGNYEQYF	TRBV7-2	TRBJ2-7	-	-
TGTGCCAGCACCCGACTAGCGGGCAAGACAGATACGCAGTATTTT	CASTRLAGKTDTQYF	TRBV6-5	TRBJ2-3	TRBD2	-
TGTGCCAGCAGCCAAGGGTACGAGCAGTACTTC	CASSQGYEQYF	TRBV3-1/TRBV3-2	TRBJ2-7	-	-
TGTGCCAGCAGCTTGCCAGAGAACGAGCAGTACTTC	CASSLPENEQYF	TRBV11-2	TRBJ2-7	-	-
TGTGCCAGCAGTTTATCAGGCTGGGGGAGGGAGCAGTTCTTC	CASSLSGWGREQFF	TRBV27	TRBJ2-1	-	-
TGCGCCAGCAGCTTTCAGGGGGCAGGGACAGATACGCAGTATTTT	CASSFQGAGTDTQYF	TRBV5-1	TRBJ2-3	TRBD1	-